The 20 T cell receptor beta chains in this list originate from one sample, sequenced in a study of a mutant IDH1 vaccine in newly diagnosed glioma. The data were produced by immunoSEQ multiplex PCR, yet TCRdb's version contains in-frame clones alone and is incomplete. The sample carries 26,000 or so clones, around four fifths recorded once. No cognate antigen is known for these TCRs. As for time point: week 35, safety follow-up. Topical imiquimod accompanied each vaccine dose, which consisted of 300 ug of mutant IDH1 20-mer peptide. Sequencing used PBMCs, obtained from a glioma patient whose treatment included an IDH1 peptide vaccine. The receptors shown here come from a man between 25 and 39 years old with glioma.

J is TRBJ1-1 and V is TRBV4-1, with D perhaps TRBD1 (5 bases). There are 15 residues in the CDR3. Trimming took 6 bases from V and 3 from J, leaving 17 bases between them. CDR1 and CDR2 (germline): MGHRA, YSYEKL. This chain's CDR3 is CASRKGRLTDTEAFF. CDR3 sequence (DNA): TGCGCCAGCAGGAAAGGGAGATTGACAGACACTGAAGCTTTCTTT.

The sample holds a few counts of this clone. This chain uses TRBV6-4 with TRBJ2-1; 10 nucleotides line up with TRBD2. Germline loops: CDR1 MRHNA, CDR2 SNTAGT. The trim removed 3 bases at V and 6 bases at J, leaving 5 bases unmatched. The CDR3 loop spans 15 amino acids. This chain's CDR3 is CASSERAGGSNEQFF. CDR3 DNA sequence: TGTGCCAGCAGTGAGCGAGCGGGAGGGTCCAATGAGCAGTTCTTC.

The J gene is TRBJ2-3, the V gene TRBV20-1, with D unresolved. V lost 5 bases and J lost 3, with 6 bases in between. CDR1 DFQATT and CDR2 SNEGSKA come from the germline V gene (reference sequence). The CDR3 extends over 11 amino acids. The CDR3 coding sequence is TGCAGTGCTTATGGAACAGATACGCAGTATTTT. It yields the protein CSAYGTDTQYF.

This clone was seen once. The chain recombines TRBV30 with TRBJ2-7, with D maybe TRBD1 (5 bases). V was pared by 3 bases and J by 2 bases, with 14 bases between. This CDR3 has 14 amino acids. Germline CDR1 is GTSNPN and CDR2 is SVGIG (reference sequence). CDR3 region: CAWRGKGDTYEQYF. The CDR3 DNA follows: TGTGCCTGGAGGGGAAAAGGGGATACCTACGAGCAGTACTTC.

The V and J genes are TRBV4-1 and TRBJ1-1; weak D call: TRBD1 (5 bases). The CDR3 has 16 residues. Trimming shortened V by 1 base and J by 1 base, and 13 bases separated the two germline ends. The germline V gene encodes CDR1 MGHRA and CDR2 YSYEKL. The CDR3 DNA sequence: TGCGCCAGCAGCCAAGGGTCGGGGCAGACGAACACTGAAGCTTTCTTT. Translating it yields CASSQGSGQTNTEAFF.

CDR3 loop: CASSQRGKWDTEAFF. The CDR3 DNA reads as TGTGCCAGTAGCCAAAGGGGCAAGTGGGACACTGAAGCTTTCTTT. The chain has TRBV19 and TRBJ1-1; D may be TRBD1 (5 bases). The CDR3 is made up of 15 amino acids. The V and J ends lost 6 bases and 3 bases respectively, with 17 bases between them. The germline V gene has CDR1 LNHDA and CDR2 SQIVND (reference sequence).

V and J are TRBV10-1 and TRBJ1-5; D ambiguous. This CDR3 has 12 amino acids. Germline values: CDR1 WNHNN, CDR2 SYGVQD (reference sequence). Trimming cost V 7 bases and J 6 bases, with 10 bases left between them. The CDR3 spells CASNRSSQPQHF. In nucleotides, the CDR3 is TGCGCCAGCAACAGATCGTCTCAGCCCCAGCATTTT.

The chain has TRBV10-3 and TRBJ2-7; possibly TRBD2 for D (6 bases). Germline V lookup: CDR1 ENHRY, CDR2 SYGVKD. Trimming cost V 3 bases and J 3 bases, with 18 bases left between them. This CDR3 has 16 amino acids. CDR3 region: CAISDPFGGLFYEQYF. CDR3 coding DNA: TGTGCCATCAGTGATCCTTTTGGGGGACTCTTCTACGAGCAGTACTTC.

This clone was counted between two and nine times. The chain combines TRBV20-1 with TRBJ1-1, with no clear D. The CDR3 loop spans 11 amino acids. Germline CDR1 and CDR2: DFQATT and SNEGSKA (reference sequence). This CDR3 is CTPIRSTEAFF. CDR3 in DNA: TGCACTCCAATCCGCTCCACTGAAGCTTTCTTT.

The genes are TRBV9 and TRBJ2-3; no definite D call. Germline assignment: CDR1 SGDLS and CDR2 YYNGEE. V lost 4 bases, J lost 5 bases, and 17 bases lay in between. CDR3 length: 15 amino acids. CDR3 region: CASSPHRTAVDTQYF. As DNA, the CDR3 is TGTGCCAGCAGCCCCCATCGTACCGCGGTAGATACGCAGTATTTT.

A single count supports this clone. J is TRBJ1-2 and V is TRBV5-1; TRBD1 aligns across 9 bases. Germline loops: CDR1 SGHRS, CDR2 YFSETQ. This CDR3 spans 14 amino acids. The V gene end was trimmed by 2 bases and the J gene end by 7 bases; junction bases not matched to a gene: 6. The CDR3 DNA is TGCGCCAGCAGCTTTGGGACAGGGTCTGGTGGCTACACCTTC. Translating it yields CASSFGTGSGGYTF.

The rearrangement joins TRBV7-9 to TRBJ1-4; weak D call: TRBD1 (5 bases). Germline V gene lookup returns CDR1 SEHNR and CDR2 FQNEAQ (reference sequence). The CDR3 spans 13 residues. Trimming took off 4 bases at V and 10 bases at J, with 13 bases between the two ends. The CDR3 DNA reads as TGTGCCAGCAGCTCGGACCCGAGGGGAAAACTGTTTTTT. It encodes CASSSDPRGKLFF.

V usage is TRBV5-6 and J usage is TRBJ1-6; D is possibly TRBD1 (5 bases). V lost 4 bases and J lost 5, with 13 bases in between. The CDR3 has 15 amino acids. Germline values: CDR1 SGHDT, CDR2 YYEEEE. The CDR3 loop reads CASSERQLDNSPLHF. CDR3 nucleotides: TGTGCCAGCAGCGAGCGACAGCTCGATAATTCACCCCTCCACTTT.

The chain uses TRBV7-2 and TRBJ2-4; 7 bases are a match to TRBD2. Trimming removed 7 bases from V and 4 bases from J; junction bases left unmatched: 7. This CDR3 comprises 14 residues. Germline-derived CDR1 and CDR2 are SGHTA and FQGNSA. Here the CDR3 DNA reads TGTGCCAGCACGGCGGCGGGAGTAAAAAACATTCAGTACTTC. It is translated as CASTAAGVKNIQYF.

The chain couples TRBV18 to TRBJ1-1; D is unresolved. The V gene lost 8 bases and the J gene lost 4 bases, with 14 bases spanning the gap. CDR3 length equals 13 residues. The V gene's germline CDR1 is KGHSH and CDR2 LQKENI. CDR3 DNA: TGTGCCAGCGCCGGATCAGCGAGCACTGAAGCTTTCTTT. It encodes CASAGSASTEAFF.

This clone was observed a few times. The chain recombines TRBV30 with TRBJ1-5; 7 bases are a match to TRBD1. Losses at the gene ends were 3 bases for V and 1 base for J; bases not matched to a gene: 6. Germline CDR1 is GTSNPN and CDR2 is SVGIG (reference sequence). The CDR3 has 15 residues. The CDR3 loop reads CAWRRTGASNQPQHF. The CDR3 bases are TGTGCCTGGAGGCGGACAGGTGCCAGCAATCAGCCCCAGCATTTT.

This clone was counted a few times. The chain links TRBV14 to TRBJ1-6; D uncertain. V lost 0 bases and J 7 bases, leaving 4 bases between the germline ends. The CDR3 is 13 amino acids. Looked up from germline, CDR1 is SGHDN and CDR2 is FVKESK. As DNA, the CDR3 is TGTGCCAGCAGCCAAGAGATGAATTCACCCCTCCACTTT. Translated: CASSQEMNSPLHF.

The rearrangement uses TRBV5-1 and TRBJ1-6; no reliable D call. Trimming removed 7 bases from V and 3 bases from J, with 8 bases in between. CDR3 length: 13 amino acids. Germline V lookup: CDR1 SGHRS, CDR2 YFSETQ. CDR3 amino acids: CASGFNYNSPLHF. The CDR3 nucleotides are TGCGCCAGCGGTTTCAACTATAATTCACCCCTCCACTTT.

The count of this clone is one. V usage is TRBV5-1 and J usage is TRBJ1-1, with D hard to call. Germline CDR1 reads SGHRS; CDR2 reads YFSETQ. CDR3 size: 14 residues. With 3 bases removed from V and 0 bases from J, the gap between germline ends came to 9 bases. CDR3 protein: CASSSAGMNTEAFF. CDR3 bases: TGCGCCAGCAGCTCGGCGGGAATGAACACTGAAGCTTTCTTT.

This rearrangement joins TRBV29-1 to TRBJ2-5; D may correspond to TRBD1 or TRBD2 (5 bases each). CDR1 is SQVTM, CDR2 ANQGSEA, per germline. The CDR3 consists of 12 residues. V was cut by 2 bases and J by 5 bases, with 9 bases left in between. CDR3 in DNA: TGCAGCGTTGAAAGGGGCGGGGAGACCCAGTACTTC. Amino acids: CSVERGGETQYF.